The clone carrying this T cell receptor (beta chain) was observed many times. The antigen remains unidentified. Tregs were sorted as CD4+CD25+CD127-/low cells. Constant-region reverse primers amplified full-length variable regions, followed by semi-nested Nested Universal Primer A PCR. TCRdb reprocessed the 5' RACE reads via MiXCR and lists one record per CDR3 protein. The sample lists roughly 30,000 distinct CDR3 sequences, 25% to 30% occurring once. Study results and limitations: The TCR gene usage of tumor memory CD4+ T cells clustered together with blood and lymph node memory CD4+ cells and with lymph node naive CD4+ cells. Tumor-infiltrating Treg TCR alpha and beta sequences overlapped most with tumor naive CD4+ T cells, then blood naive. The larger-cohort validation was restricted to a single TCR beta V-J rearrangement rather than whole repertoires.

Trimming removed 5 bases from V and 0 bases from J; junction bases left unmatched: 7. This CDR3 has 15 amino acids. Germline CDR1 MNHNY, CDR2 SVGAGI (reference sequence). The chain has TRBV6-6 and TRBJ2-7; 7 positions match TRBD1. The sequence was obtained from a female donor with breast cancer. The source material was tumor-infiltrating Tregs sorted from the breast tumor. The CDR3 coding sequence is TGTGCCAGCAGTAAGACAGGGTTCGGCTCCTACGAGCAGTACTTC. Translation gives CASSKTGFGSYEQYF.